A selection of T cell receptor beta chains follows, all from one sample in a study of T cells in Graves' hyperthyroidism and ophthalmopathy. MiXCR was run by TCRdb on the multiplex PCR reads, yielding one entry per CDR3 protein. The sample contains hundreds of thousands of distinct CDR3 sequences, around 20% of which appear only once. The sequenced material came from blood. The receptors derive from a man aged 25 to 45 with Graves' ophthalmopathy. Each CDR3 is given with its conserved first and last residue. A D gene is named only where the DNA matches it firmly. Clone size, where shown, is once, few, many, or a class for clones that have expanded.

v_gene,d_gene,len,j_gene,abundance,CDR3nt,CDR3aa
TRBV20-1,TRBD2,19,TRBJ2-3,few,TGCAGTGCTAGAGGGGACTTCCCGGGACTAGCGGGATTCACAGATACGCAGTATTTT,CSARGDFPGLAGFTDTQYF
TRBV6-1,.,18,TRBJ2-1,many,TGTGCCAGCAAGAGGCTCCGGGACGGACGAAGCTCCTACAATGAGCAGTTCTTC,CASKRLRDGRSSYNEQFF
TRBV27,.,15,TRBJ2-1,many,TGTGCCAGCAGTTTACCTCTAGCAGATAGGAATGAGCAGTTCTTC,CASSLPLADRNEQFF
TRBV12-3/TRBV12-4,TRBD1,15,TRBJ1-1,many,TGTGCCAGCAGTTCGGGGACAGGGTCGACCACTGAAGCTTTCTTT,CASSSGTGSTTEAFF
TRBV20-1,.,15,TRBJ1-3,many,TGCAGTGCTAGCGCCGTGACAGTCTCTGGAAACACCATATATTTT,CSASAVTVSGNTIYF
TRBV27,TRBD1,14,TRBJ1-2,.,TGTGCCAGCAGGACAACAGGGACAGGGTCTGGCTACACCTTC,CASRTTGTGSGYTF
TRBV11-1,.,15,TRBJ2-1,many,TGTGCCAGCAGCTCGAGACAACTTGCATACAATGAGCAGTTCTTC,CASSSRQLAYNEQFF
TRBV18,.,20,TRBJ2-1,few,TGTGCCAGCTCACCACCGGAGGGGGCGCGTCTATTGGCCAGTTTGGTTGAGCAGTTCTTC,CASSPPEGARLLASLVEQFF
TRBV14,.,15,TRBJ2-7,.,TGTGCCAGCAGCCACCCAAAGGACGGTACCTACGAGCAGTACTTC,CASSHPKDGTYEQYF
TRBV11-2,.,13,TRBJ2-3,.,TGTGCCAGCAGGATCAGCCAGACAGATACGCAGTATTTT,CASRISQTDTQYF
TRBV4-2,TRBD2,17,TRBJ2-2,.,TGTGCCAGCAGCAATCTAGCGGGAGGGCCGGGCACCGGGGAGCTGTTTTTT,CASSNLAGGPGTGELFF
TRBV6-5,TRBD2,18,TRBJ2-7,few,TGTGCCAGCAGTTACAAACCCGGGACTAGCGGGAGCTCCTACGAGCAGTACTTC,CASSYKPGTSGSSYEQYF
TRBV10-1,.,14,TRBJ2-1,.,TGCGCCAGCAGTGAGAGTAGCGGTTCATATGAGCAGTTCTTC,CASSESSGSYEQFF
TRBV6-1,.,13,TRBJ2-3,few,TGTGCCAGTCTACCAGGGGTAGAAGATACGCAGTATTTT,CASLPGVEDTQYF
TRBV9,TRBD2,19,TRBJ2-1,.,TGTGCCGGCAGCGTAGGGCCTAGCGGGAGGGTGAGCTCCTACAATGAGCAGTTCTTC,CAGSVGPSGRVSSYNEQFF
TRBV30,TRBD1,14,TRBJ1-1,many,TGTGCCTGGAGTCCCGGGACAGGGGACCCTGAAGCTTTCTTT,CAWSPGTGDPEAFF
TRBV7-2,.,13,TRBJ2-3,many,TGTGCCAGCAGCTTAGTGTACTTGGATACGCAGTATTTT,CASSLVYLDTQYF
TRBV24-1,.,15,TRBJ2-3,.,TGTGCCACCAGTGATTCGGACAGTAGCACAGATACGCAGTATTTT,CATSDSDSSTDTQYF
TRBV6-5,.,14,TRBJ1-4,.,TGTGCCAGCAGTTACGGGGATGCCAGGGAAAAACTGTTTTTT,CASSYGDAREKLFF
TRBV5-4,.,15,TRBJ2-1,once,TGTGCCAGCAGCTTGGTAACGGCTTTCCAAGAGACCCAGTTCTTC,CASSLVTAFQETQFF
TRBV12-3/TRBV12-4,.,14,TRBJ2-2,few,TGTGCCAGCAGGGTTCTCGGTGGCACCGGGGAGCTGTTTTTT,CASRVLGGTGELFF
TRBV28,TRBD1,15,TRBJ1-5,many,TGTGCCAGCAGTCGGGGACAGGTCAATAATCAGCCCCAGCATTTT,CASSRGQVNNQPQHF
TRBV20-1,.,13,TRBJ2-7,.,TGCAGTGCTAGAGGGACGAAGTCCTGCGAGCAGTACTTC,CSARGTKSCEQYF
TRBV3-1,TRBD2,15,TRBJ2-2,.,TGTGCCAGCAGCCAAGGACTAGCGGGACAAGGGGAGCTGTTTTTT,CASSQGLAGQGELFF
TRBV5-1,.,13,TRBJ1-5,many,TGCGCCAGCTTTGAAGGCCCGGGCCAGCCCCAGCATTTT,CASFEGPGQPQHF
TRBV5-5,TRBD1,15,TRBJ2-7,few,TGTGCCAGCAGCCACAAACGGGACAGCATCTACGAGCAGTACTTC,CASSHKRDSIYEQYF
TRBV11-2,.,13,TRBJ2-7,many,TGTGCCAGCAGCTCCCTCAGTACCTACGAGCAGTACTTC,CASSSLSTYEQYF
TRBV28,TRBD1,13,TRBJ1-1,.,TGTGCCAGCAACACAGGGGGCCTCACTGAAGCTTTCTTT,CASNTGGLTEAFF
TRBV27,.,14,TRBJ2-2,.,TGTGCCAGCAGTTGGCCGCTTCGGACCGGGGAGCTGTTTTTT,CASSWPLRTGELFF
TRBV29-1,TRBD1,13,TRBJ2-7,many,TGCAGCGTTGGGACAGGACGATCCTACGAGCAGTACTTC,CSVGTGRSYEQYF
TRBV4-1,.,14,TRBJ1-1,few,TGCGCCAGCAGCCAATCAGAGAGAAAGGTATGGGCTTTCTTT,CASSQSERKVWAFF
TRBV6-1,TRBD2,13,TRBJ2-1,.,TGTGCCAGCAGTGAATCTCAGCGGGGGGAGCAGTTCTTC,CASSESQRGEQFF
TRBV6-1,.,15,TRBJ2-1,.,TGTGCCACCCGTAGGGGGATACAAGAAAGGAATGAGCAGTTCTTC,CATRRGIQERNEQFF
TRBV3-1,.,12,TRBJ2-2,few,TGTGCCACCGGGGCGGACACCGGGGAGCTGTTTTTT,CATGADTGELFF
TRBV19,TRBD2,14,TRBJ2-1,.,TGTGCCAGTAGGTTGGCGGGAGGGCCGGGTGAGCAGTTCTTC,CASRLAGGPGEQFF
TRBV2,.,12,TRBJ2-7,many,TGTGCCAGCACCTTTCATGGGACAGAGCAGTACTTC,CASTFHGTEQYF
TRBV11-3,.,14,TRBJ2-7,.,TGTGCCAGCAGTATTTCAGGTGGCTCCTACGAGCAGTACTTC,CASSISGGSYEQYF
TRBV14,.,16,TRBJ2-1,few,TGTGCCAGCAGCCCCGGACTACCGAACACGGGGGCTGAGCAGTTCTTC,CASSPGLPNTGAEQFF
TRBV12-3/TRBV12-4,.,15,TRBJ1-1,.,TGTGCCAGCAAACCGAGTGGGGGACTGAACACTGAAGCTTCCTTT,CASKPSGGLNTEASF
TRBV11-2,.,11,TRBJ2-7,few,TGTGCCATCGCGGGATTCAACGAGCAGTACTTC,CAIAGFNEQYF
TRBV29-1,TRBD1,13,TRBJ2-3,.,TGCAGCGTTCGGGGACAGGTGGCAGATACGCAGTATTTT,CSVRGQVADTQYF